This T cell receptor beta chain was recovered during a study of blood T cell repertoires in COVID-19. The overall study: Italy, Spain and the United States were the sources of the convalescent and acute COVID-19 samples. From T cells, B-cell-depleted T cells, or PBMCs came the material, which was cDNA or gDNA.

Looked up from germline, CDR1 is LNHDA and CDR2 is SQIVND (reference sequence). The CDR3 extends over 15 amino acids. With V trimmed by 6 bases and J by 0 bases, 3 bases remained unmatched. In the original analysis: Amplification from reference gene primers served as the basis for estimated nucleated cell counts. Profiling relied on immunoSEQ multiplex PCR, and the TCRdb table lists in-frame clones only, not all of them. V, J and clone size are taken as reported in that table, and D and trimming were inferred from the DNA itself. The table shows 160,000 or so clones, with roughly 74% occurring only once.

V usage is TRBV19 and J usage is TRBJ2-7; 12 bases are a match to TRBD2. Sequencing was performed on peripheral blood. The TCR originated in a woman older than 75 with acute or convalescent COVID-19. The CDR3 loop is CASSQGLAGSYEQYF. For the CDR3, the DNA is TGTGCCAGTAGCCAGGGACTAGCGGGCTCCTACGAGCAGTACTTC. The whole variable domain, remainder taken from reference TRBV19 and TRBJ2-7, is DGGITQSPKYLFRKEGQNVTLSCEQNLNHDAMYWYRQDPGQGLRLIYYSQIVNDFQKGDIAEGYSVSREKKESFPLTVTSAQKNPTAFYLCASSQGLAGSYEQYFGPGTRLTVT.